This TCR beta chain was obtained from a study of T cells in Graves' hyperthyroidism and ophthalmopathy. Turning to the study itself: Peripheral blood samples were taken at initial diagnosis, prior to any treatment. Points from the study as a whole: Blood also contained most expanded thyroid clonotypes above 0.001.

Absence of ophthalmopathy progression within 18 months defined stable Graves' hyperthyroidism. The diagnoses drew upon clinical symptoms, serum thyroxine and TRAb, thyroid ultrasound and orbital computed tomography. There were TCR beta CDR3 regions amplified from RNA transcripts. A set of HTBI primers served as the primers for a first-round RT-PCR of the TCR CDR3. TCRdb reanalysed the multiplex PCR reads using MiXCR and keeps one entry per CDR3 protein. Of a few hundred thousand distinct CDR3 sequences detected, 12% to 15% appear once; the ten largest clones hold more than 11%. V was shortened by 2 bases and J by 2 bases, with 11 bases between the two germline ends. The CDR3 sequence is 15 residues long. Germline V gene lookup returns CDR1 MNHNY and CDR2 SVGAGI (reference sequence). This clonotype was counted ten times or more. Antigen specificity is unknown.

Sequenced input: blood. The clonotype comes from a middle-aged woman with Graves' hyperthyroidism. The J gene is TRBJ2-3, the V gene TRBV6-6; D gene ambiguous. The CDR3 protein is CASSYGLGITDTQYF. Here the CDR3 DNA reads TGTGCCAGCAGTTACGGTCTGGGGATCACAGATACGCAGTATTTT.